The next 14 T cell receptor beta chains were all read from a single sample in a study of OX40 agonist ivuxolimab in advanced cancers. Sequencing used immunoSEQ multiplex PCR; TCRdb keeps in-frame clones, though not all of them. The repertoire holds approximately 70,000 clones, with more than 75% as singletons. Sequencing used CD4+ or CD8+ T cells sorted from blood, obtained in a trial of the OX40 agonist ivuxolimab. These receptors were collected from an adult with an advanced solid tumor such as melanoma, head and neck, liver or kidney cancer.

CDR3 residues: CASTSRLGGYNEQFF. The DNA for the CDR3 is TGTGCCAGCACCTCCCGACTGGGGGGCTACAATGAGCAGTTCTTC. The chain couples TRBV9 to TRBJ2-1, with D possibly being TRBD2 (6 bases). CDR3 length: 15 amino acids. Trimming shortened V by 6 bases and J by 3 bases, and 16 bases separated the two germline ends. CDR1 is SGDLS, CDR2 YYNGEE, per germline. Together with reference TRBV9 and TRBJ2-1, the CDR3 gives the full variable domain: DSGVTQTPKHLITATGQRVTLRCSPRSGDLSVYWYQQSLDQGLQFLIQYYNGEERAKGNILERFSAQQFPDLHSELNLSSLELGDSALYFCASTSRLGGYNEQFFGPGTRLTVL.

The CDR3 DNA reads TGTGCCAGCAGTAATAGACAGGGTGATGAAAAACTGTTTTTT. Protein: CASSNRQGDEKLFF. This chain uses TRBV6-1 with TRBJ1-4; 7 bases are a match to TRBD1. Germline loops: CDR1 MNHNS, CDR2 SASEGT. The CDR3 totals 14 residues. Germline trimming cut 5 bases from V and 6 bases from J; bases unmatched to any gene: 6.

The gene calls are TRBV4-1 and TRBJ1-4, with 9 nucleotides matching TRBD1. Germline CDR1 and CDR2: MGHRA and YSYEKL. The CDR3 sequence is 16 residues long. Trimming took 1 base from V and 8 from J; bases not matched to a gene: 8. CDR3 bases: TGCGCCAGCAGCCAAGTGGGGACAGGGCGAAGAGAAAAACTGTTTTTT. The encoded protein is CASSQVGTGRREKLFF.

The V gene is TRBV6-1, the J gene TRBJ1-2; no clear D. The CDR3 has 14 residues. CDR1 and CDR2 (germline): MNHNS, SASEGT. Trimming cost V 2 bases and J 4 bases, with 11 bases left between them. This CDR3 reads CASSENLDGYGYTF. CDR3 DNA: TGTGCCAGCAGTGAAAACCTGGACGGCTATGGCTACACCTTC.

The V and J genes are TRBV20-1 and TRBJ2-7; D may correspond to TRBD1 or TRBD2 (5 bases each). Trimming shortened V by 5 bases and J by 2 bases, and 7 bases separated the two germline ends. CDR3 size: 11 residues. The germline V gene has CDR1 DFQATT and CDR2 SNEGSKA (reference sequence). Here the CDR3 reads CSALGPYEQYF. The CDR3 DNA is TGCAGTGCTTTGGGACCCTACGAGCAGTACTTC.

The rearrangement joins TRBV28 to TRBJ1-2, with D hard to call. V was shortened by 8 bases and J by 0 bases, with 7 bases between the two germline ends. In germline, CDR1 is MDHEN, CDR2 SYDVKM. CDR3 length equals 12 residues. The CDR3 region is CASRRSNYGYTF. The CDR3 region has the DNA TGTGCCAGCCGCAGGTCTAACTATGGCTACACCTTC.

Note on this clone: Because the CDR3's place on the DNA is in doubt, the DNA is left out and the CDR3 is given as listed by TCRdb. V gene TRBV27 combines with J gene TRBJ1-2; the table's D call of TRBD1 was not tested on the DNA. The germline CDR1 and CDR2 sequences are MNHEY and SMNVEV (reference sequence). With termini counted, the CDR3 has 12 amino acids. The CDR3 here is CASSSSSRSYTF.

The chain is built from TRBV19 and TRBJ2-2; D perhaps matches TRBD2 (5 bases). Germline-derived CDR1 and CDR2 are LNHDA and SQIVND (reference sequence). The CDR3 totals 14 residues. V lost 7 bases and J lost 3, with 12 bases in between. CDR3 nucleotide sequence: TGTGCCAGTAATGAGGGCAGCTACACCGGGGAGCTGTTTTTT. This sequence encodes CASNEGSYTGELFF.

This sequence joins TRBV28 and TRBJ1-2, with 9 bases aligning to TRBD1. Trimming cost V 10 bases and J 3 bases; bases outside gene matches: 6. CDR1 and CDR2 from the germline V gene are MDHEN and SYDVKM. The CDR3 length is 13 residues. In DNA form, the CDR3 reads TGTGCCACCACTACAGGGGGCTACTATGGCTACACCTTC. Translating it yields CATTTGGYYGYTF.

CDR3 sequence: CASSSTGGFNTEAFF. The CDR3 nucleotides read TGTGCCAGCTCAAGCACAGGGGGCTTCAACACTGAAGCTTTCTTT. This chain uses TRBV18 with TRBJ1-1, with TRBD1 matching over 9 bases. CDR1 is KGHSH, CDR2 LQKENI, per germline. There are 15 residues in the CDR3. Unmatched junction bases numbered 6, after V lost 5 bases and J lost 2 bases.

V and J are TRBV6-4 and TRBJ1-2; tentative D call: TRBD1 (5 bases). The CDR3 is made up of 14 amino acids. Germline V gene sequence: CDR1 MRHNA, CDR2 SNTAGT. Trimming took off 2 bases at V and 4 bases at J, with 11 bases between the two ends. CDR3 sequence (DNA): TGTGCCAGCAGTGACAGGGGTTACGGCTATGGCTACACCTTC. This encodes CASSDRGYGYGYTF.

In DNA form, the CDR3 reads TGTGCCAGCAGTTTACCCCTCGACAGGGGGTACTCCTACGAGCAGTACTTC. It translates to CASSLPLDRGYSYEQYF. The rearrangement uses TRBV28 and TRBJ2-7; 9 bases are a match to TRBD1. The CDR3 spans 17 residues. V was clipped by 2 bases and J by 0 bases; unmatched bases: 8. The V gene's germline CDR1 is MDHEN and CDR2 SYDVKM. Drawing the rest from reference TRBV28 and TRBJ2-7, the complete variable domain is DVKVTQSSRYLVKRTGEKVFLECVQDMDHENMFWYRQDPGLGLRLIYFSYDVKMKEKGDIPEGYSVSREKKERFSLILESASTNQTSMYLCASSLPLDRGYSYEQYFGPGTRLTVT.

This clone was picked up a small number of times. The J gene is TRBJ1-1, the V gene TRBV11-1; D gene uncertain. V lost 6 bases, J lost 4 bases, and 21 bases lay in between. The germline V gene encodes CDR1 SGHAT and CDR2 FQDESV (reference sequence). This CDR3 is 16 amino acids long. CDR3 bases: TGTGCCAGCAGTCCCCGTATAGCCGTTGAAGGCACTGAAGCTTTCTTT. It translates to CASSPRIAVEGTEAFF.

The chain couples TRBV11-2 to TRBJ2-3; no clear D. Between the trimmed V and J ends, which lost 6 bases and 5 bases, there was a span of 9 bases. The CDR3 covers 12 residues. Looked up from germline, CDR1 is SGHAT and CDR2 is FQNNGV. CDR3 DNA sequence: TGTGCCAGCAGTTTCCAGAGAGATACGCAGTATTTT. It translates to CASSFQRDTQYF.